Detailed here is one T cell receptor (beta chain). The sample comes from a study of OX40 agonist ivuxolimab in advanced cancers. Overall study context: Patients enrolled in dose escalation were diagnosed with hepatocellular carcinoma, melanoma, renal cell or head and neck cancer.

V was trimmed by 0 bases and J by 0 bases, leaving 1 base between them. Germline V gene sequence: CDR1 SGHKS, CDR2 YYEKEE (reference sequence). The CDR3 length is 13 residues. Generated by immunoSEQ multiplex PCR, the TCRdb table keeps only in-frame clones and is missing some. The sample shows tens of thousands of clones, around nine tenths of them seen only once. The receptor comes from an adult with an advanced solid tumor such as melanoma, head and neck, liver or kidney cancer. Sequenced here: CD4+ or CD8+ T cells sorted from blood, sampled in a trial of the OX40 agonist ivuxolimab. This chain links TRBV5-5 with TRBJ1-5, with D unclear. The CDR3: CASSLVSNQPQHF. The CDR3 nucleotides read TGTGCCAGCAGCTTGGTTAGCAATCAGCCCCAGCATTTT. Complete variable domain (other parts from reference TRBV5-5 and TRBJ1-5): DAGVTQSPTHLIKTRGQQVTLRCSPISGHKSVSWYQQVLGQGPQFIFQYYEKEERGRGNFPDRFSARQFPNYSSELNVNALLLGDSALYLCASSLVSNQPQHFGDGTRLSIL.